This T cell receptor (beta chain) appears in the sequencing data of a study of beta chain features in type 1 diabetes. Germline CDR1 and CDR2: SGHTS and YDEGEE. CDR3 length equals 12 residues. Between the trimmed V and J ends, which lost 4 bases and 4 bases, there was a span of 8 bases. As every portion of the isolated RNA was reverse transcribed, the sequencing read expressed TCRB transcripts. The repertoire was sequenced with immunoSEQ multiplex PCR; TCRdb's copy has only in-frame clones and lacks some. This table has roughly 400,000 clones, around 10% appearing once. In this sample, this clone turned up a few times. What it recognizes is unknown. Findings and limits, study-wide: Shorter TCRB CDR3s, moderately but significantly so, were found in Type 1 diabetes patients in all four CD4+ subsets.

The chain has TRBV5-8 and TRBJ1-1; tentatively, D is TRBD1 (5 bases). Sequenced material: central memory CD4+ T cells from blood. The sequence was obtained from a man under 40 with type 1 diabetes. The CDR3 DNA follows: TGTGCCAGCAGCCTCCAGGGCACTGAAGCTTTCTTT. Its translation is CASSLQGTEAFF.